These T cell receptor beta chains were read from a single sample in a study of blood T cell repertoires in COVID-19. This table comes from immunoSEQ multiplex PCR, and its TCRdb copy is limited to in-frame clones, with some not included. The sample holds hundreds of thousands of clones; approximately 89% are singletons and the top ten take 0.75% to 0.9%. Material for sequencing was peripheral blood. These receptors were obtained from a man younger than 30 with COVID-19, enrolled during active disease. The CDR3 runs from the conserved cysteine through the conserved F or W. Each record gives: clone size, V gene, J gene, D gene, CDR3 DNA, CDR3 protein. The D gene is left open where the match is weak. Rows give clone size only sometimes, using once, few, many, or a class for an expanded clone.

clone size: .
V gene: TRBV20-1
J gene: TRBJ1-2
D gene: TRBD1
CDR3 DNA: TGCAGTGCTAGTGAACACCATCCGGGACAGGTCTACTATGGCTACACCTTC
CDR3 protein: CSASEHHPGQVYYGYTF

clone size: .
V gene: TRBV7-9
J gene: TRBJ2-7
D gene: .
CDR3 DNA: TGTGCCAGCAGCTTAGCGCATCAGGCCGCCTTCCACTACGAGCAGTACTTC
CDR3 protein: CASSLAHQAAFHYEQYF

clone size: .
V gene: TRBV23-1
J gene: TRBJ1-3
D gene: TRBD1
CDR3 DNA: TGCGCCGTTCCGGGACAGGGGTGGTTCGGGGACGAAGATCCTTCCTCTGGAAACACCATATATTTT
CDR3 protein: CAVPGQGWFGDEDPSSGNTIYF

clone size: .
V gene: TRBV24-1
J gene: TRBJ2-3
D gene: .
CDR3 DNA: TGTGCCACCAGTGTCGGAGGGTTGGCCACAGATACGCAGTATTTT
CDR3 protein: CATSVGGLATDTQYF

clone size: .
V gene: TRBV3-1/TRBV3-2
J gene: TRBJ2-2
D gene: .
CDR3 DNA: TGTGCCAGCAGCCACGACGGACAGACCGGGGAGCTGTTTTTT
CDR3 protein: CASSHDGQTGELFF

clone size: .
V gene: TRBV7-8
J gene: TRBJ2-1
D gene: .
CDR3 DNA: TGTGCCAGCAGCGTCCTCACCGCTAGCCCATCCTACAATGAGCAGTTCTTC
CDR3 protein: CASSVLTASPSYNEQFF

clone size: .
V gene: TRBV30
J gene: TRBJ1-3
D gene: .
CDR3 DNA: TGTGCCTGGAGTGTAACAGGTCGAAGCTCTGGAAACACCATATATTTT
CDR3 protein: CAWSVTGRSSGNTIYF

clone size: .
V gene: TRBV9
J gene: TRBJ2-3
D gene: TRBD2
CDR3 DNA: TGTGCCAGCAGCGTAGCAGCGGGAGGAAGCACAGATACGCAGTATTTT
CDR3 protein: CASSVAAGGSTDTQYF

clone size: .
V gene: TRBV29-1
J gene: TRBJ2-1
D gene: TRBD1
CDR3 DNA: TGCAGCGTTGAAACAGGGGTCTGGAATGAGCAGTTCTTC
CDR3 protein: CSVETGVWNEQFF

clone size: .
V gene: TRBV7-2
J gene: TRBJ2-3
D gene: .
CDR3 DNA: TGTGCCAGCAGCCCAACAACAAATACGCAGTATTTT
CDR3 protein: CASSPTTNTQYF

clone size: .
V gene: TRBV4-1
J gene: TRBJ2-3
D gene: .
CDR3 DNA: TGCGCCAGCAGCCAAGGGCCGGGATCGAGCACAGATACGCAGTATTTT
CDR3 protein: CASSQGPGSSTDTQYF

clone size: .
V gene: TRBV5-4
J gene: TRBJ1-3
D gene: TRBD1
CDR3 DNA: TGTGCCAGCAGCCCGGGGACAGGGGAGAGCTCTGGAAACACCATATATTTT
CDR3 protein: CASSPGTGESSGNTIYF

clone size: .
V gene: TRBV28
J gene: TRBJ2-2
D gene: .
CDR3 DNA: TGTGCCACCACCCCCCAGACCGGGGAGCTGTTTTTT
CDR3 protein: CATTPQTGELFF

clone size: .
V gene: TRBV7-8
J gene: TRBJ2-1
D gene: TRBD2
CDR3 DNA: TGTGCCAGCAGCTTTCTAGCGGGAGGGGATACTGAGCAGTTCTTC
CDR3 protein: CASSFLAGGDTEQFF

clone size: .
V gene: TRBV10-2
J gene: TRBJ2-7
D gene: .
CDR3 DNA: TGCGCCAGCAGTGAGTCACCCGCAGGGGAGGGGTCCTACGAGCAGTACTTC
CDR3 protein: CASSESPAGEGSYEQYF

clone size: .
V gene: TRBV19
J gene: TRBJ2-1
D gene: .
CDR3 DNA: TGTGCCAGTCTCCCCCTTGGGGGGGCGAATGAGCAGTTCTTC
CDR3 protein: CASLPLGGANEQFF

clone size: .
V gene: TRBV11-3
J gene: TRBJ1-1
D gene: .
CDR3 DNA: TGTGCCAGCAGCTCCCAGCCGGGGGGAAACACTGAAGCTTTCTTT
CDR3 protein: CASSSQPGGNTEAFF

clone size: .
V gene: TRBV6-5
J gene: TRBJ1-5
D gene: TRBD1
CDR3 DNA: TGTGCCAGCCAAACCGGGACAGGGTTTAACCAGCCCCAGCATTTT
CDR3 protein: CASQTGTGFNQPQHF

clone size: .
V gene: TRBV6-1
J gene: TRBJ2-5
D gene: TRBD1
CDR3 DNA: TGTGCCAGCAGTGAATGGCAGGACAGGGGGCAAGAGACCCAGTACTTC
CDR3 protein: CASSEWQDRGQETQYF

clone size: .
V gene: TRBV30
J gene: TRBJ2-5
D gene: TRBD1
CDR3 DNA: TGTGCCTGGAGCCAAATTAGGGGGCAGGAGACCCAGTACTTC
CDR3 protein: CAWSQIRGQETQYF

clone size: .
V gene: TRBV11-2
J gene: TRBJ2-2
D gene: TRBD1
CDR3 DNA: TGTGCCAGCAGCTCCTCAAGTACAGGGGCCGGGGAGCTGTTTTTT
CDR3 protein: CASSSSSTGAGELFF

clone size: .
V gene: TRBV7-9
J gene: TRBJ1-6
D gene: .
CDR3 DNA: TGTGCCAGCAATAATCCCGGGGGTAATTCACCCCTCCACTTT
CDR3 protein: CASNNPGGNSPLHF

clone size: few
V gene: TRBV7-9
J gene: TRBJ2-7
D gene: .
CDR3 DNA: TGTGCCAGCAGCTTTGAGGGAGGCTACGAGCAGTACTTC
CDR3 protein: CASSFEGGYEQYF

clone size: .
V gene: TRBV7-9
J gene: TRBJ1-1
D gene: .
CDR3 DNA: TGTGCCAGCAGCCAGGTTACGAACACTGAAGCTTTCTTT
CDR3 protein: CASSQVTNTEAFF

clone size: .
V gene: TRBV19
J gene: TRBJ1-2
D gene: .
CDR3 DNA: TGTGCCAGTAGTACTCAGAACTATGGCTACACCTTC
CDR3 protein: CASSTQNYGYTF

clone size: .
V gene: TRBV3-1/TRBV3-2
J gene: TRBJ2-1
D gene: TRBD2
CDR3 DNA: TGTGCCAGCAGCCAAGCGGGACTAGCGCCAAACAATGAGCAGTTCTTC
CDR3 protein: CASSQAGLAPNNEQFF

clone size: .
V gene: TRBV3-1/TRBV3-2
J gene: TRBJ1-4
D gene: TRBD1
CDR3 DNA: TGTGCCAGCAGCCCCATGGGGCAGGGGGCAACTAATGAAAAACTGTTTTTT
CDR3 protein: CASSPMGQGATNEKLFF

clone size: .
V gene: TRBV6-5
J gene: TRBJ1-1
D gene: .
CDR3 DNA: TGTGCCAGCAGTTATTCCCTTCGAAGGGGGGGGACTGAAGCTTTCTTT
CDR3 protein: CASSYSLRRGGTEAFF

clone size: .
V gene: TRBV7-9
J gene: TRBJ2-7
D gene: TRBD1
CDR3 DNA: TGTGCCAGCAGCCCCGGGACAGGGCGCGGGTACGAGCAGTACTTC
CDR3 protein: CASSPGTGRGYEQYF

clone size: .
V gene: TRBV6-5
J gene: TRBJ2-1
D gene: TRBD2
CDR3 DNA: TGTGCCAGCAGTTACTTGGGACTAGCGGGGCAAAATGAGCAGTTCTTC
CDR3 protein: CASSYLGLAGQNEQFF

clone size: .
V gene: TRBV20-1
J gene: TRBJ2-3
D gene: .
CDR3 DNA: TGCAGTGCTAGATCGTCCGATACGCAGTATTTT
CDR3 protein: CSARSSDTQYF

clone size: .
V gene: TRBV11-3
J gene: TRBJ2-2
D gene: TRBD2
CDR3 DNA: TGTGCCAGCAGCTTAGCTAGCGGGAGTATCGGGGAGCTGTTTTTT
CDR3 protein: CASSLASGSIGELFF

clone size: once
V gene: TRBV5-1
J gene: TRBJ2-5
D gene: TRBD1
CDR3 DNA: TGCGCCAGCAGCTTTCAGGGGGCTTTGGAGACCCAGTACTTC
CDR3 protein: CASSFQGALETQYF

clone size: .
V gene: TRBV5-1
J gene: TRBJ2-3
D gene: TRBD2
CDR3 DNA: TGCGCCAGCAGCTTAGGACTAGTGAAGGGTAGCACAGATACGCAGTATTTT
CDR3 protein: CASSLGLVKGSTDTQYF

clone size: few
V gene: TRBV27
J gene: TRBJ1-6
D gene: .
CDR3 DNA: TGTGCCAGCAGTTTATCGCCAGGGCATCATTCACCCCTCCACTTT
CDR3 protein: CASSLSPGHHSPLHF

clone size: few
V gene: TRBV4-1
J gene: TRBJ2-5
D gene: TRBD2
CDR3 DNA: TGCGCCAGCAGCGGAGCGGGAGTCTTAGAGACCCAGTACTTC
CDR3 protein: CASSGAGVLETQYF

clone size: .
V gene: TRBV15
J gene: TRBJ2-1
D gene: TRBD2
CDR3 DNA: TGTGCCACCAGCAGCCGACTAGCGGGAATCAATGTGCAGTTCTTC
CDR3 protein: CATSSRLAGINVQFF

clone size: .
V gene: TRBV29-1
J gene: TRBJ1-1
D gene: .
CDR3 DNA: TGCAGCTTACGGTTCGGGACTGAAGCTTTCTTT
CDR3 protein: CSLRFGTEAFF

clone size: .
V gene: TRBV5-1
J gene: TRBJ2-5
D gene: TRBD1
CDR3 DNA: TGCGCCAGCAGCTTGGCCGGGACAGGGGGCGAGACCCAGTACTTC
CDR3 protein: CASSLAGTGGETQYF

clone size: .
V gene: TRBV12-3/TRBV12-4
J gene: TRBJ2-5
D gene: .
CDR3 DNA: TGTGCCAGCAGTTCACGGGAGACCCAGTACTTC
CDR3 protein: CASSSRETQYF

clone size: once
V gene: TRBV5-1
J gene: TRBJ2-3
D gene: TRBD2
CDR3 DNA: TGCGCCAGCAGCAACCCCTCCGGGACTAGATCAGATACGCAGTATTTT
CDR3 protein: CASSNPSGTRSDTQYF

clone size: .
V gene: TRBV6-5
J gene: TRBJ2-5
D gene: TRBD1
CDR3 DNA: TGTGCCAGCAGTTACTCGACCAGGGGGGAGACCCAGTACTTC
CDR3 protein: CASSYSTRGETQYF

clone size: .
V gene: TRBV7-3
J gene: TRBJ1-1
D gene: TRBD1
CDR3 DNA: TGTGCCAGCAGCGAAACAGGGGCCAACACTGAAGCTTTCTTT
CDR3 protein: CASSETGANTEAFF

clone size: .
V gene: TRBV19
J gene: TRBJ1-4
D gene: TRBD1
CDR3 DNA: TGTGCCAGTAGCAAAGAGACAGGGTTTAATGAAAAACTGTTTTTT
CDR3 protein: CASSKETGFNEKLFF

clone size: .
V gene: TRBV5-4
J gene: TRBJ2-7
D gene: TRBD1
CDR3 DNA: TGTGCCAGCAGCTTAGGACAGGGAGACGAGCAGTACTTC
CDR3 protein: CASSLGQGDEQYF

clone size: .
V gene: TRBV10-1
J gene: TRBJ2-5
D gene: TRBD2
CDR3 DNA: TGCGCCAGTGCACCGGGACTAGCGGTCGAAGAGACCCAGTACTTC
CDR3 protein: CASAPGLAVEETQYF

clone size: .
V gene: TRBV10-1
J gene: TRBJ2-5
D gene: .
CDR3 DNA: TGCGCCAGCAGTGAGTCAGGAGCCCAAGAGACCCAGTACTTC
CDR3 protein: CASSESGAQETQYF

clone size: .
V gene: TRBV5-1
J gene: TRBJ2-7
D gene: .
CDR3 DNA: TGCGCCAGCAGTCACGTTCACCCGGCAGGGCGCCGGGGGGAGCAGTACTTC
CDR3 protein: CASSHVHPAGRRGEQYF

clone size: .
V gene: TRBV4-1
J gene: TRBJ2-7
D gene: TRBD2
CDR3 DNA: TGCGCCAGCAGCCAAGCTAGCGGGGCCTCCTACGAGCAGTACTTC
CDR3 protein: CASSQASGASYEQYF

clone size: .
V gene: TRBV27
J gene: TRBJ2-1
D gene: TRBD2
CDR3 DNA: TGTGCCAGCAGTTTCGAGACTAGCGGGGTCAAATCTCACAATGAGCAGTTCTTC
CDR3 protein: CASSFETSGVKSHNEQFF

clone size: .
V gene: TRBV6-5
J gene: TRBJ2-2
D gene: TRBD1
CDR3 DNA: TGTGCCAGCAGAGAGACAGGGATTGAGCTGTTTTTT
CDR3 protein: CASRETGIELFF